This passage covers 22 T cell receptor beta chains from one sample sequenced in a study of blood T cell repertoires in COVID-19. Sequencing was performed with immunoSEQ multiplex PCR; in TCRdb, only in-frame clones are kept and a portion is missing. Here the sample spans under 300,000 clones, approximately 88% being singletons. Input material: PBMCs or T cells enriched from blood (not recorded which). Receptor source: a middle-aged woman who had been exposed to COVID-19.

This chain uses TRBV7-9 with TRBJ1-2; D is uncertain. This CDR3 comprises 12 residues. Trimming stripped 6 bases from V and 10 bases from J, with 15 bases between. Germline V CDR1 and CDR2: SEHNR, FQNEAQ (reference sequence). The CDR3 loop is CASRISVGVYTF. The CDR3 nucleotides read TGTGCCAGCAGAATTAGCGTCGGGGTCTACACCTTC.

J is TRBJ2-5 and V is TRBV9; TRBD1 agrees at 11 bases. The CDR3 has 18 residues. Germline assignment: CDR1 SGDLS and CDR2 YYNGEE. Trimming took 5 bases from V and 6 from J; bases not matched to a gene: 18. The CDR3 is CASRRVGGQGVMGKTQYF. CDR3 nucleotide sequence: TGTGCCAGCAGACGTGTAGGGGGACAGGGGGTAATGGGGAAGACCCAGTACTTC.

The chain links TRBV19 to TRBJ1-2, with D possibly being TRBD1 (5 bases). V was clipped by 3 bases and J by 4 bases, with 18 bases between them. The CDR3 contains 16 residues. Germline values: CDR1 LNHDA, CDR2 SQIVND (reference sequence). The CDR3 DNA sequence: TGTGCCAGTAGTATTGGGGTTATCGGGGGAACCTATGGCTACACCTTC. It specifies CASSIGVIGGTYGYTF.

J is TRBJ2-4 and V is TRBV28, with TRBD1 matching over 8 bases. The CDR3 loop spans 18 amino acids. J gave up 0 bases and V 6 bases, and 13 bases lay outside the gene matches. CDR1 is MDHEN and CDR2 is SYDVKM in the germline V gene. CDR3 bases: TGTGCCAGCAGCCATGACAGGGGCCCACTTCTAGCCAAAAACATTCAGTACTTC. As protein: CASSHDRGPLLAKNIQYF.

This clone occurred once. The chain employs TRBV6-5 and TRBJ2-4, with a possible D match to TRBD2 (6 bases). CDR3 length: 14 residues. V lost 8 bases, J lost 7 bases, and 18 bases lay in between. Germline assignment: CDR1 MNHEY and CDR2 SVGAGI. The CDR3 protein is CASRQGGRRNIQYF. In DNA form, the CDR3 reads TGTGCCAGCCGACAAGGAGGGCGCAGGAACATTCAGTACTTC.

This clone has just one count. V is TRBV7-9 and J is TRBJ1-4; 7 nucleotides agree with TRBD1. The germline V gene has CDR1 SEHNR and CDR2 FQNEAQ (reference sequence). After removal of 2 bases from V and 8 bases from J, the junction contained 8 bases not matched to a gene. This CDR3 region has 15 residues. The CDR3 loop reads CASSLRGQVGEKLFF. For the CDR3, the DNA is TGTGCCAGCAGCTTACGTGGACAGGTGGGGGAAAAACTGTTTTTT.

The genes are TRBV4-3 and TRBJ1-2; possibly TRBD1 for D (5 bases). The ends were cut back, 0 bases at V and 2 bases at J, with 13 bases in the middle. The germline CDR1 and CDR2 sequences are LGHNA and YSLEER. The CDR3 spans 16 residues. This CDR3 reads CASSQDRAGLNYGYTF. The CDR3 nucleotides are TGCGCCAGCAGCCAAGATCGGGCAGGGTTGAACTATGGCTACACCTTC.

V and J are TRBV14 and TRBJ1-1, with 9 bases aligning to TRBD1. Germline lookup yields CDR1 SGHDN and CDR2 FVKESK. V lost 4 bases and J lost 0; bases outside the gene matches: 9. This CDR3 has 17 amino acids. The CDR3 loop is CASSPMRDRALNTEAFF. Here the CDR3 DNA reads TGTGCCAGCAGCCCCATGCGGGACAGGGCATTGAACACTGAAGCTTTCTTT.

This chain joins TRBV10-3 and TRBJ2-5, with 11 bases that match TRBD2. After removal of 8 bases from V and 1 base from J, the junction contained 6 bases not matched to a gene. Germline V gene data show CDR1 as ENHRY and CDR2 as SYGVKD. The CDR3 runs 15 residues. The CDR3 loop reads CAIGTTSGGQETQYF. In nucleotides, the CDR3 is TGTGCCATCGGGACTACTAGCGGGGGCCAAGAGACCCAGTACTTC.

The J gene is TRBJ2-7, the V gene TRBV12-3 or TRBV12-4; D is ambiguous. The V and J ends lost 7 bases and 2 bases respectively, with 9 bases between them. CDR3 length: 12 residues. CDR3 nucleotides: TGTGCCAGCAAGACTGCACCCTACGAGCAGTACGTC. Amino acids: CASKTAPYEQYV.

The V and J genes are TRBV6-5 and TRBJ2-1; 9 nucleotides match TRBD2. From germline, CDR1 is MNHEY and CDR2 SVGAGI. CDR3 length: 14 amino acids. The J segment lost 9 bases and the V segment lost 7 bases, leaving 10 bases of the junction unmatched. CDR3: CASKPRGGQGEQFF. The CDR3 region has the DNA TGTGCCAGCAAACCGCGGGGGGGCCAGGGTGAGCAGTTCTTC.

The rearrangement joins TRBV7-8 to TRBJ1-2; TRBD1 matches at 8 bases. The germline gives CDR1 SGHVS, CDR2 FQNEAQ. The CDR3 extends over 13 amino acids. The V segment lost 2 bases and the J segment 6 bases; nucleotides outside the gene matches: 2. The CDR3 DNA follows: TGTGCCAGCAGCTTACAGGGGGCGGATGGCTACACCTTC. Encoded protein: CASSLQGADGYTF.

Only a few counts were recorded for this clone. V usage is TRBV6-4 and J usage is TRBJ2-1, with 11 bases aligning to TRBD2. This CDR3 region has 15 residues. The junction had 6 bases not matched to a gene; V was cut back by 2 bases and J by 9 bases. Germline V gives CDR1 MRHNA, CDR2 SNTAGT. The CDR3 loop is CASSDNSGGAGEQFF. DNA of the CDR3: TGTGCCAGCAGTGACAATAGCGGGGGGGCAGGTGAGCAGTTCTTC.

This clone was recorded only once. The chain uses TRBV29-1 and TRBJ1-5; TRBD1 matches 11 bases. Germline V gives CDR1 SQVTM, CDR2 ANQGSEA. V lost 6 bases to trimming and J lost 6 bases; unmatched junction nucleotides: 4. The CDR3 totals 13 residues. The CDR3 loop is CSVAGTGGQPQHF. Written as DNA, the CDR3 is TGCAGCGTGGCCGGGACAGGGGGTCAGCCCCAGCATTTT.

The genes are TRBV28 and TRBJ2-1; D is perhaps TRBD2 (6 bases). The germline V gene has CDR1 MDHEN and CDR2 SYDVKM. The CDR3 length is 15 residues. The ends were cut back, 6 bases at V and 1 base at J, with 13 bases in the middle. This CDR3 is CASRGTGTSYNEQFF. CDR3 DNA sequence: TGTGCCAGCAGGGGGACTGGAACTTCCTACAATGAGCAGTTCTTC.

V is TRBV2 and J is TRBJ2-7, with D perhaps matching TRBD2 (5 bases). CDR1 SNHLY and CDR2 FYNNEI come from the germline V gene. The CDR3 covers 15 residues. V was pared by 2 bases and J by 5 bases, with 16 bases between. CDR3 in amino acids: CASSEYSGIGDEQYF. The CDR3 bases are TGTGCCAGCAGTGAATATTCGGGGATTGGGGACGAGCAGTACTTC. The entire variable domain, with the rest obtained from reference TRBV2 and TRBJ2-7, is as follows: EPEVTQTPSHQVTQMGQEVILRCVPISNHLYFYWYRQILGQKVEFLVSFYNNEISEKSEIFDDQFSVERPDGSNFTLKIRSTKLEDSAMYFCASSEYSGIGDEQYFGPGTRLTVT.

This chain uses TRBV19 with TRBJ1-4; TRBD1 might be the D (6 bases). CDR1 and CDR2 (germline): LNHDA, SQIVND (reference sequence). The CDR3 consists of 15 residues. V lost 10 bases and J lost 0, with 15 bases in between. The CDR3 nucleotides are TGTGCCACACAGGGTCTAGAGGCAACTAATGAAAAACTGTTTTTT. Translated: CATQGLEATNEKLFF.

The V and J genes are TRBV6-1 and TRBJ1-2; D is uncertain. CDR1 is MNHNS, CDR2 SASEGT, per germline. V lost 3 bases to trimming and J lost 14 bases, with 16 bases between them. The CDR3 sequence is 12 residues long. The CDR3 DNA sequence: TGTGCCAGCAGTGACCCGACCCCCCCGGGGACCTTC. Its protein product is CASSDPTPPGTF.

The CDR3 nucleotides read TGCGCCAGCAGCCAAATTCGAGATGGGACAGGGCCAACTGAAGCTTTCTTT. Protein: CASSQIRDGTGPTEAFF. The rearrangement uses TRBV4-1 and TRBJ1-1, with 9 bases fitting TRBD1. V gave up 2 bases and J gave up 5 bases; unmatched junction bases: 12. The CDR3 sequence is 17 residues long. Germline CDR1 and CDR2: MGHRA and YSYEKL.

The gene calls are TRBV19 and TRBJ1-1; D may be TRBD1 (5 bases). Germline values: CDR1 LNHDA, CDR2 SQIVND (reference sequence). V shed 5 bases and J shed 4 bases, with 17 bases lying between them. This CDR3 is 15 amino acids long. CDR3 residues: CASSPSGGVGTEAFF. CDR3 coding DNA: TGTGCCAGTAGTCCCTCGGGGGGGGTTGGCACTGAAGCTTTCTTT.

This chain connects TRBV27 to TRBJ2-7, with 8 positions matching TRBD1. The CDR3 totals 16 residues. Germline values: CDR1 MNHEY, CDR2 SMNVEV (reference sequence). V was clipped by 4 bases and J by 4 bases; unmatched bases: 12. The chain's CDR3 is CASSSKSDRGGYEQYF. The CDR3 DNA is TGTGCCAGCAGTTCAAAGAGCGACAGGGGCGGTTACGAGCAGTACTTC.

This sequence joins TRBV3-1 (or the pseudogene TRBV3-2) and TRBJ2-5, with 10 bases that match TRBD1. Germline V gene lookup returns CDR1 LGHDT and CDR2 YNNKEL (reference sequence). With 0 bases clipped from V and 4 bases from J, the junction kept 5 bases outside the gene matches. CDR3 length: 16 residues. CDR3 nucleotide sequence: TGTGCCAGCAGCCAAGAACGACAGGGGGCTGGAGAGACCCAGTACTTC. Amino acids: CASSQERQGAGETQYF.